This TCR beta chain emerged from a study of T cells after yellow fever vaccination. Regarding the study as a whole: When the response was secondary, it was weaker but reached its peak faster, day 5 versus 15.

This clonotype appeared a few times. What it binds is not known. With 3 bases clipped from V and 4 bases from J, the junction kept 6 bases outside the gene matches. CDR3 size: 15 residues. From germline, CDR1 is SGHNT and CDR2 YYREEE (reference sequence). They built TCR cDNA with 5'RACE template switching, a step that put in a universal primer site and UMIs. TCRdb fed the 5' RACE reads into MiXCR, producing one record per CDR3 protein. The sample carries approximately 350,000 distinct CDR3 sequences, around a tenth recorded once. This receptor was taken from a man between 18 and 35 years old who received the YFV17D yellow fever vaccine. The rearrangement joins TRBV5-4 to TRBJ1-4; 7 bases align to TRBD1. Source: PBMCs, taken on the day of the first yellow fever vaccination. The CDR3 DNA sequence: TGTGCCAGCAGCTCACCGGGACAGTTTAATGAAAAACTGTTTTTT. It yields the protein CASSSPGQFNEKLFF.